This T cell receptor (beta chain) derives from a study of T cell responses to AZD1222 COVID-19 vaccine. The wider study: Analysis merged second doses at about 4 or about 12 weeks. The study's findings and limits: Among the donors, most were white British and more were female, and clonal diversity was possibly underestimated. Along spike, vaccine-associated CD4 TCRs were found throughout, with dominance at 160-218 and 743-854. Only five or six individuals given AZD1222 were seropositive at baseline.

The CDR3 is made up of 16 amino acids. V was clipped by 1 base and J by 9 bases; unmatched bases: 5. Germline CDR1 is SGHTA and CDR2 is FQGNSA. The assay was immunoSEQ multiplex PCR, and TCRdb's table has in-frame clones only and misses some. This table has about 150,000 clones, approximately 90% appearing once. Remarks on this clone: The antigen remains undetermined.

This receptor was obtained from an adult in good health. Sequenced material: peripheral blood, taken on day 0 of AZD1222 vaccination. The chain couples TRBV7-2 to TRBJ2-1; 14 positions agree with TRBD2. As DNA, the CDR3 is TGTGCCAGCAGCTTAGAAGGGACTAGCGGGAGTGGTGAGCAGTTCTTC. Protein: CASSLEGTSGSGEQFF.